The entry below gives a single TCR beta chain sequence along with its context. The entry originates in a study of T cell clones after liver transplantation. V was cut by 2 bases and J by 6 bases, with 13 bases left in between. The germline gives CDR1 SNHLY, CDR2 FYNNEI. The CDR3 sequence is 14 residues long. Some clones are missing from TCRdb's copy, which holds only in-frame ones; the method was immunoSEQ multiplex PCR. The sample lists about 60,000 clones; 71% were seen once. This chain joins TRBV2 and TRBJ1-1; D is undetermined. The material sequenced was CD4+ T cells from blood, taken before liver transplant. The sequence was collected from a human donor who received a liver transplant. The CDR3 protein is CASSELSPAAEAFF. The DNA for the CDR3 is TGTGCCAGCAGTGAATTGAGTCCCGCGGCTGAAGCTTTCTTT.